These 18 T cell receptor beta chains were all obtained from the same sample, sequenced in a study of T-cell reconstitution after alpha-beta-depleted transplantation in children. Preparation of the TCRbeta library was carried out with unique molecular identifiers. One entry per CDR3 protein, called by TCRdb with MiXCR from the PCR reads. Here the sample spans approximately 1,000,000 distinct CDR3 sequences, about 29% being singletons. Sequenced here: PBMCs, mostly from graft donor cells, sampled 360 days after TCRalphabeta/CD19-depleted stem cell transplant. Every receptor here comes from a boy younger than two who had a stem cell transplant for SCID, so the T cells may come from the graft donor.

The chain joins TRBV5-1 to TRBJ1-1; D gene ambiguous. Between the trimmed V and J ends, which lost 5 bases and 1 base, there was a span of 9 bases. This CDR3 is built from 13 residues. Germline lookup yields CDR1 SGHRS and CDR2 YFSETQ. The CDR3 sequence: CASSYTSNTEAFF. In DNA form, the CDR3 reads TGCGCCAGCAGTTACACCTCGAACACTGAAGCTTTCTTT. Complete variable domain (other parts from reference TRBV5-1 and TRBJ1-1): KAGVTQTPRYLIKTRGQQVTLSCSPISGHRSVSWYQQTPGQGLQFLFEYFSETQRNKGNFPGRFSGRQFSNSRSEMNVSTLELGDSALYLCASSYTSNTEAFFGQGTRLTVV.

This clonotype was seen at least ten times. The chain links TRBV5-1 to TRBJ2-7, with 7 bases that match TRBD2. The CDR3 totals 15 residues. V shed 3 bases and J 2 bases; nucleotides not matched to a gene: 8. CDR1 is SGHRS and CDR2 is YFSETQ in the germline V gene. CDR3 in amino acids: CASSWEGSSAYEQYF. The CDR3 DNA sequence: TGCGCCAGCAGCTGGGAGGGGAGTTCCGCCTACGAGCAGTACTTC. The complete variable domain, with remaining parts taken from reference TRBV5-1 and TRBJ2-7, reads KAGVTQTPRYLIKTRGQQVTLSCSPISGHRSVSWYQQTPGQGLQFLFEYFSETQRNKGNFPGRFSGRQFSNSRSEMNVSTLELGDSALYLCASSWEGSSAYEQYFGPGTRLTVT.

In its sample, this clonotype was seen a few times. The V call is TRBV5-1, the J call TRBJ2-1; 11 bases match TRBD1. Germline V gives CDR1 SGHRS, CDR2 YFSETQ. V shed 5 bases, J shed 7 bases, and the junction held 14 bases outside the gene matches. CDR3 length: 17 amino acids. CDR3 region: CASSRLTPGQGGNEQFF. CDR3 nucleotide sequence: TGCGCCAGCAGTCGTCTGACTCCGGGACAGGGGGGGAATGAGCAGTTCTTC.

This clonotype has just a few counts. The CDR3 sequence is CASSSNGAGLPYEQYF. In DNA, the CDR3 is TGTGCCAGCAGCTCGAACGGAGCGGGGCTACCCTACGAGCAGTACTTC. This chain uses TRBV28 with TRBJ2-7; 7 bases fit TRBD2. The CDR3 is 16 amino acids. Per the germline V gene, CDR1 is MDHEN and CDR2 is SYDVKM. The junction had 13 bases not matched to a gene; V was cut back by 6 bases and J by 2 bases.

The chain carries TRBV20-1 and TRBJ2-1; 7 positions match TRBD2. This CDR3 has 15 amino acids. CDR1 and CDR2 from the germline V gene are DFQATT and SNEGSKA (reference sequence). V trimming: 5 bases; J trimming: 6 bases; junction bases outside the gene matches: 13. CDR3 bases: TGCAGTGCTCCGACTAGCAGGTCCTCTGGCAATGAGCAGTTCTTC. Translated, it gives CSAPTSRSSGNEQFF.

This clonotype appeared a few times. The rearrangement uses TRBV20-1 and TRBJ2-1; 7 nucleotides align to TRBD1. Germline V gives CDR1 DFQATT, CDR2 SNEGSKA (reference sequence). The V and J ends lost 3 bases and 8 bases, in that order; junction bases with no gene match: 10. This CDR3 contains 14 residues. CDR3 sequence: CSARDDQGVDEQFF. The CDR3 bases are TGCAGTGCTAGGGATGACCAGGGGGTCGATGAGCAGTTCTTC.

The chain joins TRBV20-1 to TRBJ2-7, with 10 nucleotides matching TRBD2. V gave up 3 bases and J gave up 6 bases; unmatched junction bases: 8. Germline V gives CDR1 DFQATT, CDR2 SNEGSKA (reference sequence). The CDR3 extends over 14 amino acids. The CDR3 DNA follows: TGCAGTGCTAGGGACCCTAGCGGGGGACGCGAGCAGTACTTC. Translated: CSARDPSGGREQYF.

A few counts support this clonotype. The V and J genes are TRBV2 and TRBJ2-1; no clear D gene. Germline CDR1 reads SNHLY; CDR2 reads FYNNEI. Trimming pared 10 bases from V and 8 bases from J, leaving 21 bases between. The CDR3 covers 14 residues. The CDR3 DNA is TGTGCCACCACTGACCCGGCTAGTCTCCATGAGCAGTTCTTC. Residues: CATTDPASLHEQFF.

This clonotype has a handful of counts. The chain links TRBV12-3 or TRBV12-4 to TRBJ1-1, with D maybe TRBD1 (5 bases). The CDR3 covers 17 residues. V was pared by 3 bases and J by 0 bases, with 17 bases between. Here the CDR3 reads CASSFSSPGRVNTEAFF. In DNA form, the CDR3 reads TGTGCCAGCAGTTTTAGTTCTCCAGGGAGGGTGAACACTGAAGCTTTCTTT.

The CDR3 spells CASSSPPGAYEQYF. Here the CDR3 DNA reads TGTGCCAGCAGCTCCCCACCGGGGGCCTACGAGCAGTACTTC. This chain uses TRBV7-2 with TRBJ2-7; a weak D match, TRBD2 (6 bases). There are 14 residues in the CDR3. Per germline, CDR1 SGHTA and CDR2 FQGNSA. V lost 4 bases, J lost 2 bases, and 12 bases lay in between.

The chain links TRBV6-2 or TRBV6-3 to TRBJ2-3; 8 bases are a match to TRBD2. The CDR3 totals 13 residues. J gave up 9 bases and V 2 bases, and 4 bases lay outside the gene matches. The germline gives CDR1 MNHEY, CDR2 SVGEGT. The CDR3 loop is CASSYTGGGTQYF. The CDR3 DNA sequence: TGTGCCAGCAGTTACACGGGCGGGGGGACGCAGTATTTT.

This clonotype was counted many times. The chain uses TRBV29-1 and TRBJ2-1, with 10 bases matching TRBD2. This CDR3 contains 14 residues. Germline CDR1 SQVTM, CDR2 ANQGSEA. V trimming: 7 bases; J trimming: 8 bases; junction bases outside the gene matches: 11. The CDR3 DNA is TGCAGCGGACCTCGGGGGAGCGGGGGGGATGAGCAGTTCTTC. Translated: CSGPRGSGGDEQFF.

The chain links TRBV2 to TRBJ1-1; 7 bases agree with TRBD1. The CDR3 loop spans 14 amino acids. The germline V gene has CDR1 SNHLY and CDR2 FYNNEI. V lost 8 bases to trimming and J lost 10 bases; unmatched junction nucleotides: 16. The CDR3 loop reads CASPFLQVTGPAFF. The CDR3 DNA is TGTGCCAGCCCTTTCCTCCAGGTGACAGGGCCAGCTTTCTTT. The variable domain in full, completed from reference TRBV2 and TRBJ1-1, reads EPEVTQTPSHQVTQMGQEVILRCVPISNHLYFYWYRQILGQKVEFLVSFYNNEISEKSEIFDDQFSVERPDGSNFTLKIRSTKLEDSAMYFCASPFLQVTGPAFFGQGTRLTVV.

This rearrangement joins TRBV27 to TRBJ2-3, with 10 bases that match TRBD2. The CDR3 consists of 15 residues. Germline V gene sequence: CDR1 MNHEY, CDR2 SMNVEV (reference sequence). V gave up 4 bases and J gave up 7 bases; unmatched junction bases: 8. The CDR3 DNA reads TGTGCCAGCAGTTCCAGCGGGGGGGCTTTAAATACGCAGTATTTT. This sequence encodes CASSSSGGALNTQYF.

This clonotype appeared a few times. This chain joins TRBV5-6 and TRBJ2-7; D remains ambiguous. V was pared by 5 bases and J by 2 bases, with 11 bases between. CDR3 size: 13 residues. Germline loops: CDR1 SGHDT, CDR2 YYEEEE. In DNA form, the CDR3 reads TGTGCCAGCAGATCACACGAGCCCTACGAGCAGTACTTC. Translating it yields CASRSHEPYEQYF.

The sample holds many counts of this clonotype. The chain joins TRBV3-1 to TRBJ2-5; D gene unclear. The CDR3 is made up of 11 amino acids. V lost 1 base and J lost 5, with 2 bases in between. CDR1 LGHDT and CDR2 YNNKEL come from the germline V gene (reference sequence). Here the CDR3 reads CASSQAETQYF. CDR3 in DNA: TGTGCCAGCAGCCAAGCGGAGACCCAGTACTTC.

The J gene is TRBJ2-2, the V gene TRBV6-2 or TRBV6-3; D perhaps matches TRBD2 (6 bases). The CDR3 is 15 amino acids. Per germline, CDR1 MNHEY and CDR2 SVGEGT. The V end lost 4 bases, the J end lost 4 bases, and 13 bases lay between the germline ends. CDR3 DNA sequence: TGTGCCAGCAGTTGGACTATCTCCATCACCGGGGAGCTGTTTTTT. It is translated as CASSWTISITGELFF.

The V call is TRBV5-1, the J call TRBJ2-2; unclear D gene. Germline V gene lookup returns CDR1 SGHRS and CDR2 YFSETQ. The CDR3 totals 15 residues. Between the trimmed V and J ends, which lost 0 bases and 1 base, there was a span of 7 bases. The CDR3 nucleotides are TGCGCCAGCAGCTTGGTCCCTGAGAACACCGGGGAGCTGTTTTTT. This gives the protein CASSLVPENTGELFF.